Listed below are T cell receptor beta chains from one sample, sequenced in a study of technical replicates of blood from several donors. Sequencing used immunoSEQ multiplex PCR; TCRdb keeps in-frame clones, though not all of them. The sample carries 95,000 to 100,000 clones, over 95% recorded once. Sequenced input: T cells isolated from PBMCs. The receptors here all came from a human donor in good health. Both conserved end residues are part of each CDR3. A D gene is named only where the DNA matches it firmly. Clone sizes are given selectively: once, few, many, or a class where the clone is expanded.

TRBD1 once TRBJ1-1 TRBV27 CASTQGVGPGAEAFF TGTGCCAGCACCCAGGGGGTAGGGCCGGGCGCTGAAGCTTTCTTT
- - TRBJ2-7 TRBV27 CASSYGWRLAPYEQYF TGTGCCAGCAGTTACGGCTGGAGACTCGCCCCCTACGAGCAGTACTTC
- few TRBJ2-7 TRBV7-2 CASSLDTSASYEQYF TGTGCCAGCAGCTTAGATACCAGCGCCTCCTACGAGCAGTACTTC
- - TRBJ1-3 TRBV30 CAWNQHLQGGNTIYF TGTGCCTGGAATCAACATCTCCAGGGTGGAAACACCATATATTTT
TRBD2 - TRBJ2-1 TRBV19 CASSILTATGTTGGFSEQFF TGTGCCAGTAGTATCCTTACCGCGACCGGGACTACTGGAGGGTTTAGTGAGCAGTTCTTC
- - TRBJ2-7 TRBV11-2 CASSPRSPRTDRSYEQYF TGTGCCAGCAGCCCTCGTAGCCCTAGGACAGACAGATCCTACGAGCAGTACTTC
TRBD2 once TRBJ2-3 TRBV14 CASSAGLAADTQYF TGTGCCAGCAGCGCGGGACTAGCCGCAGATACGCAGTATTTT
TRBD1 - TRBJ2-7 TRBV5-1 CASSTRDRYEQYF TGCGCCAGCAGCACCCGGGACAGATACGAGCAGTACTTC
- - TRBJ1-5 TRBV28 CASSPGQGNQPQHF TGTGCCAGCAGTCCGGGACAAGGGAATCAGCCCCAGCATTTT
- - TRBJ1-2 TRBV6-1 CASSETIRGIWDYGYTF TGTGCCAGCAGTGAAACAATCAGGGGTATATGGGACTATGGCTACACCTTC
- - TRBJ2-7 TRBV4-1 CASSQRDSSYEQYF TGCGCCAGCAGCCAGCGCGACAGCTCCTACGAGCAGTACTTC
- - TRBJ2-6 TRBV29-1 CSVLFGANVLTF TGCAGCGTGCTATTTGGGGCCAACGTCCTGACTTTC
- - TRBJ2-2 TRBV27 CASSLFTGRDTGELFF TGTGCCAGCAGTTTATTTACGGGAAGGGACACCGGGGAGCTGTTTTTT
TRBD2 - TRBJ2-7 TRBV7-8 CASRPRTSGSYEQYF TGTGCCAGCAGACCCCGGACTAGCGGGAGCTACGAGCAGTACTTC
TRBD1 - TRBJ1-4 TRBV18 CASSPGTGTNEKLFF TGTGCCAGCTCACCCGGGACAGGAACTAATGAAAAACTGTTTTTT
- once TRBJ2-1 TRBV11-1 CASSLGRGGGEQFF TGTGCCAGCAGCTTAGGCAGGGGAGGGGGTGAGCAGTTCTTC
TRBD2 - TRBJ2-2 TRBV18 CASSLWTSGENGELFF TGTGCCAGCTCACTTTGGACTAGCGGGGAGAACGGGGAGCTGTTTTTT
- - TRBJ2-2 TRBV30 CAWSVVGAGELFF TGTGCCTGGAGTGTGGTGGGCGCCGGGGAGCTGTTTTTT
- once TRBJ1-1 TRBV14 CASSLRGGGWTEAFF TGTGCCAGCAGCCTGCGAGGGGGGGGGTGGACTGAAGCTTTCTTT